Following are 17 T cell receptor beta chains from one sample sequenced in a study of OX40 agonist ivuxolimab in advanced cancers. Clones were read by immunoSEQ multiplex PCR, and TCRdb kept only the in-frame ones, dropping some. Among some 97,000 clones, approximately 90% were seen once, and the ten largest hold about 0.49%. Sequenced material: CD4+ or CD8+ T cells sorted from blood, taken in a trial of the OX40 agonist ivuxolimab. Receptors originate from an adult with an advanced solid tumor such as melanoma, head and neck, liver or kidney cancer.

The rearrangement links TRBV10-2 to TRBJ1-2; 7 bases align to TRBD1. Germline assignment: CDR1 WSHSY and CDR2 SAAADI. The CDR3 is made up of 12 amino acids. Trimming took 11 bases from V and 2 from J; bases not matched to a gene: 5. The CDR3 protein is CASSTGNYGYTF. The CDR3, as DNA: TGCGCCTCTTCGACAGGGAACTATGGCTACACCTTC.

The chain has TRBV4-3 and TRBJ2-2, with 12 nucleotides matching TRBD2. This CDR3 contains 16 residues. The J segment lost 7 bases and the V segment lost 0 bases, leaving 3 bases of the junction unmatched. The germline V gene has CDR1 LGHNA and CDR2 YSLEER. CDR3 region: CASSQDELAGGGELFF. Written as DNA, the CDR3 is TGCGCCAGCAGCCAAGATGAACTAGCGGGAGGCGGGGAGCTGTTTTTT.

CDR3 residues: CASRRARESSYEQYF. CDR3 nucleotides: TGTGCCAGCAGGCGGGCCCGAGAGAGCTCCTACGAGCAGTACTTC. The V and J genes are TRBV6-5 and TRBJ2-7, with a tentative D call TRBD2 (5 bases). The V and J ends lost 6 bases and 0 bases respectively, with 15 bases between them. Germline loops: CDR1 MNHEY, CDR2 SVGAGI. The CDR3 is 15 residues long.

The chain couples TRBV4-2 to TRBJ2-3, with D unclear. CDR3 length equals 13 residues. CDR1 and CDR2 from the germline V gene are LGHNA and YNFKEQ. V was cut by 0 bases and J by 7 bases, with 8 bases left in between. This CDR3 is CASSQDSENTQYF. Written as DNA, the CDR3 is TGTGCCAGCAGCCAAGATTCGGAGAATACGCAGTATTTT.

The CDR3 region is CASSTKVADTQYF. Here the CDR3 DNA reads TGTGCCAGCAGCACGAAGGTAGCAGATACGCAGTATTTT. This chain links TRBV5-6 with TRBJ2-3; D is ambiguous. V gave up 4 bases and J gave up 4 bases, with 10 bases separating them. The CDR3 has 13 amino acids. Germline CDR1 and CDR2: SGHDT and YYEEEE. The entire variable domain, with the rest obtained from reference TRBV5-6 and TRBJ2-3, is as follows: DAGVTQSPTHLIKTRGQQVTLRCSPKSGHDTVSWYQQALGQGPQFIFQYYEEEERQRGNFPDRFSGHQFPNYSSELNVNALLLGDSALYLCASSTKVADTQYFGPGTRLTVL.

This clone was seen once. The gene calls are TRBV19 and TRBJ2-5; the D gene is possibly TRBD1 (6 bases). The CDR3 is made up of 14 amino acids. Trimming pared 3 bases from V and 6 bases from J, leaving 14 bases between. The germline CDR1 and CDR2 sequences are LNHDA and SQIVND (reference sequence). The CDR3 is CASSMQGQGQTQYF. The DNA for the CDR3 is TGTGCCAGTAGTATGCAGGGGCAGGGACAGACCCAGTACTTC.

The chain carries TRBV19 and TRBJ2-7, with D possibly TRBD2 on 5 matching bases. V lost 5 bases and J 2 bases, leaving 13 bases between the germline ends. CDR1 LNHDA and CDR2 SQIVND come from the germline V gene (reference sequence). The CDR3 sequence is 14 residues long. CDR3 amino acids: CASSLRAGPYEQYF. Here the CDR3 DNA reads TGTGCCAGTAGTTTGAGGGCCGGCCCCTACGAGCAGTACTTC.

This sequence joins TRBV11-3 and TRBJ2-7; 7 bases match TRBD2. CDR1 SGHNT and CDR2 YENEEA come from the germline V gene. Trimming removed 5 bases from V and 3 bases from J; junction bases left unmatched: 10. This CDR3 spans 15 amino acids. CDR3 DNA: TGTGCCAGCAGCCCCCGACGGGGGGTATTCTACGAGCAGTACTTC. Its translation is CASSPRRGVFYEQYF.

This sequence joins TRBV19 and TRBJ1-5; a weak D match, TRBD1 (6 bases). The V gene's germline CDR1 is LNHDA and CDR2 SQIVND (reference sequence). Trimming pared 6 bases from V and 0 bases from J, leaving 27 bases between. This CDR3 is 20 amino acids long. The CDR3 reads CASRPTYGTTRSYSNQPQHF. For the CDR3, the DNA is TGTGCCAGTAGGCCAACATATGGGACAACCAGGTCCTATAGCAATCAGCCCCAGCATTTT.

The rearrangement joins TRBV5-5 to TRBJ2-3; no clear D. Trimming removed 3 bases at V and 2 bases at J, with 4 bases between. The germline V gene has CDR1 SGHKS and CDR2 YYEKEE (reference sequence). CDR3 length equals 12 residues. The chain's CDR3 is CASSWTTDTQYF. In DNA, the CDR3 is TGTGCCAGCAGCTGGACCACAGATACGCAGTATTTT.

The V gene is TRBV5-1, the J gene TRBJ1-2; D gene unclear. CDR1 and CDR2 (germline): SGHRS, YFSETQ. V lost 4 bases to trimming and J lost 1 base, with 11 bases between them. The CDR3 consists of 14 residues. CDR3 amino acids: CASSILRFNYGYTF. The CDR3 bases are TGCGCCAGCAGCATACTCAGGTTTAACTATGGCTACACCTTC.

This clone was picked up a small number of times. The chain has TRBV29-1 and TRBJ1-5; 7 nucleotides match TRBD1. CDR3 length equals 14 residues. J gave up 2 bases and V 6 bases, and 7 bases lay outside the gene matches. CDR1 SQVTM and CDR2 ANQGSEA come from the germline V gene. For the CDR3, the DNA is TGCAGCGTGGAGACAGGGAGTGGCAATCAGCCCCAGCATTTT. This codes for CSVETGSGNQPQHF.

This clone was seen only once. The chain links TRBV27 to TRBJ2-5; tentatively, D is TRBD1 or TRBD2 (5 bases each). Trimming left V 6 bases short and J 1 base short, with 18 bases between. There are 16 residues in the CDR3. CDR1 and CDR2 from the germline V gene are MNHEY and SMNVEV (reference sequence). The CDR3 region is CASRRGAGTSQETQYF. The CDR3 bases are TGTGCCAGCAGACGGGGTGCAGGGACCAGCCAAGAGACCCAGTACTTC.

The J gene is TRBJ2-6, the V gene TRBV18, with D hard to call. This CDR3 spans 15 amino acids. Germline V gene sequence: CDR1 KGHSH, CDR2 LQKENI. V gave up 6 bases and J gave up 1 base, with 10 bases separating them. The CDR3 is CASSPQGSGANVLTF. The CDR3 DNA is TGTGCCAGCTCCCCCCAAGGTTCTGGGGCCAACGTCCTGACTTTC.

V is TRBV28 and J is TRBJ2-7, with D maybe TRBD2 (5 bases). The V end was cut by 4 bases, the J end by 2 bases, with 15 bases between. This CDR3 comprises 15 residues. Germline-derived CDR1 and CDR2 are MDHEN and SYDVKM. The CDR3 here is CASSSSWGETYEQYF. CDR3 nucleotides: TGTGCCAGCAGTTCCTCGTGGGGAGAAACCTACGAGCAGTACTTC.

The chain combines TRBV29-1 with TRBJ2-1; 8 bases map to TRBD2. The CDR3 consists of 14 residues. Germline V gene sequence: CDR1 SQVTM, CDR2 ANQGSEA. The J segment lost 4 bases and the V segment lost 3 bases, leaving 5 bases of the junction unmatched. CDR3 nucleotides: TGCAGCGTTGAGGTTAGCGGGGCGTACAATGAGCAGTTCTTC. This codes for CSVEVSGAYNEQFF.

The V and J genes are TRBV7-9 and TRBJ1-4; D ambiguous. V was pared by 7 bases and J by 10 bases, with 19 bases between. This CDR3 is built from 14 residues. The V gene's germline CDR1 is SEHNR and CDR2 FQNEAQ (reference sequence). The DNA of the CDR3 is TGTGCCAGCAAAGGTATAGCGGCGACTGGAAAACTGTTTTTT. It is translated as CASKGIAATGKLFF.